The rows below give T cell receptor beta chains drawn from one sample of a study of T cells after yellow fever vaccination. TCRdb analysed the 5' RACE reads with MiXCR anew, one entry per CDR3 protein. The repertoire holds about 160,000 distinct CDR3 sequences, with 6% to 7.5% as singletons. The source material was CD4+ T cells sorted from PBMCs, sampled 5 to 6 days after the first yellow fever vaccination. Receptor source: a man between 18 and 29 years old who received the YFV17D yellow fever vaccine. Both conserved end residues are part of each CDR3. A D gene is named only where the DNA matches it firmly. Expanded clones are given a class, and other clones once, few, many or no size at all.

cdr3_length d_call j_call v_call clone_size cdr3_aa cdr3_nt
14 TRBD1 TRBJ2-7 TRBV5-1 many CASSPGQGVYEQYF TGCGCCAGCAGCCCGGGACAGGGAGTTTACGAGCAGTACTTC
14 NA TRBJ2-4 TRBV5-1 many CASSLLQGAYIQYF TGCGCCAGCAGCTTGTTACAGGGCGCCTACATTCAGTACTTC
12 NA TRBJ1-5 TRBV12-3/TRBV12-4 NA CASSLSGQPQHF TGTGCCAGCAGTTTATCGGGCCAGCCCCAGCATTTT
18 NA TRBJ2-4 TRBV5-1 many CASSLVGGVDGAKNIQYF TGCGCCAGCAGCTTGGTCGGCGGGGTTGATGGAGCCAAAAACATTCAGTACTTC
16 TRBD1 TRBJ2-5 TRBV7-9 many CASSVLGQGTQETQYF TGTGCCAGCAGCGTCTTGGGACAGGGGACCCAAGAGACCCAGTACTTC
16 NA TRBJ1-1 TRBV4-1 few CASSHPGGQGLVRPFF TGCGCCAGCAGCCATCCGGGCGGGCAGGGATTGGTTAGGCCTTTCTTT
14 NA TRBJ1-1 TRBV5-1 many CASSFGTGSTEAFF TGCGCCAGCAGCTTCGGTACTGGGAGCACTGAAGCTTTCTTT
16 TRBD2 TRBJ2-1 TRBV18 many CASSPPRGLAYNEQFF TGTGCCAGCTCACCACCAAGGGGACTAGCTTACAATGAGCAGTTCTTC
14 NA TRBJ2-1 TRBV5-1 many CASSATGTANEQFF TGCGCCAGCAGCGCCACCGGGACGGCCAATGAGCAGTTCTTC
15 NA TRBJ2-1 TRBV11-1 NA CASTPLERTYNEQFF TGTGCCAGCACCCCTCTGGAGCGTACCTACAATGAGCAGTTCTTC
14 TRBD2 TRBJ2-3 TRBV20-1 few CSARPRTSADTQYF TGCAGTGCTAGACCCAGGACTAGTGCCGATACGCAGTATTTT
14 TRBD1 TRBJ1-5 TRBV19 NA CASNWTGWGQPQHF TGTGCCAGTAACTGGACAGGGTGGGGTCAGCCCCAGCATTTT
17 NA TRBJ1-4 TRBV5-1 few CASSQGLQGSTNEKLFF TGCGCCAGCAGCCAAGGCCTACAGGGCTCAACTAATGAAAAACTGTTTTTT
15 TRBD2 TRBJ2-3 TRBV20-1 NA CSAARLAGYTDTQYF TGCAGTGCTGCTAGACTAGCGGGGTACACAGATACGCAGTATTTT
12 TRBD1 TRBJ2-3 TRBV29-1 NA CSGGQGADTQYF TGCAGCGGGGGACAGGGAGCAGATACGCAGTATTTT
17 TRBD2 TRBJ2-2 TRBV7-8 many CASSLEGGGMNTGELFF TGTGCCAGCAGCTTAGAAGGCGGGGGGATGAACACCGGGGAGCTGTTTTTT
13 NA TRBJ2-5 TRBV7-2 many CASSSQFQETQYF TGTGCCAGCAGCTCTCAATTCCAAGAGACCCAGTACTTC
16 NA TRBJ1-1 TRBV6-5 many CASSYSSGRRDTEAFF TGTGCCAGCAGTTACTCGTCGGGCCGCAGGGACACTGAAGCTTTCTTT
14 TRBD2 TRBJ2-3 TRBV7-2 many CASSPTSDTDTQYF TGTGCCAGCAGCCCGACTAGCGACACAGATACGCAGTATTTT
16 TRBD1 TRBJ2-3 TRBV5-4 NA CASSSPDRVLTDTQYF TGTGCCAGCAGTTCCCCGGACAGGGTGTTAACAGATACGCAGTATTTT
14 NA TRBJ1-4 TRBV6-5 many CASSYRQGGEKLFF TGTGCCAGCAGTTACCGGCAGGGAGGGGAAAAACTGTTTTTT
15 NA TRBJ2-5 TRBV5-1 many CASSPSRQAKETQYF TGCGCCAGCAGCCCTTCACGACAGGCCAAAGAGACCCAGTACTTC
20 TRBD1 TRBJ1-2 TRBV7-6 many CASSLSDRVGSRYNNYGYTF TGTGCCAGCAGCCTTTCGGACAGGGTAGGCAGCCGGTACAATAACTATGGCTACACCTTC
14 TRBD1 TRBJ2-7 TRBV6-1 few CASSPPGQVEQQYF TGTGCCAGCAGCCCTCCGGGACAGGTTGAACAGCAGTACTTC
13 TRBD1 TRBJ1-6 TRBV9 many CASSSIQGSPLHF TGTGCCAGCAGCTCAATACAGGGGTCACCCCTCCACTTT
15 NA TRBJ1-5 TRBV7-2 few CASSLEAGWDQPQHF TGTGCCAGCAGCTTAGAGGCAGGGTGGGATCAGCCCCAGCATTTT
12 TRBD1 TRBJ2-7 TRBV11-2 NA CASSLDRSEQYF TGTGCCAGCAGCTTGGACAGGTCCGAGCAGTACTTC
13 NA TRBJ2-1 TRBV6-2/TRBV6-3 many CASRSLAPNEQFF TGTGCCAGCAGATCGTTGGCGCCGAATGAGCAGTTCTTC
13 NA TRBJ2-7 TRBV29-1 many CSVAIESSYEQYF TGCAGCGTGGCTATCGAGAGCTCCTACGAGCAGTACTTC
16 TRBD1 TRBJ1-1 TRBV5-4 many CASSLGDRAENTEAFF TGTGCCAGCAGCTTGGGGGACAGAGCTGAGAACACTGAAGCTTTCTTT
14 NA TRBJ2-3 TRBV7-2 many CASSRTRNTDTQYF TGTGCCAGCAGCCGGACAAGAAACACAGATACGCAGTATTTT
15 NA TRBJ2-1 TRBV12-3/TRBV12-4 many CASIMGDGPYNEQFF TGTGCCAGCATCATGGGTGATGGGCCATACAATGAGCAGTTCTTC
15 TRBD2 TRBJ2-3 TRBV7-3 NA CASSLILAGADTQYF TGTGCCAGCAGCTTAATACTAGCGGGGGCAGATACGCAGTATTTT
15 TRBD2 TRBJ2-1 TRBV7-9 few CASSFGTSGGDEQFF TGTGCCAGCAGCTTCGGGACTAGCGGGGGGGATGAGCAGTTCTTC
12 NA TRBJ2-5 TRBV5-1 many CASSLAGETQYF TGCGCCAGCAGCTTGGCAGGGGAGACCCAGTACTTC
16 NA TRBJ1-4 TRBV2 few CASSERQIATNEKLFF TGTGCCAGCAGTGAAAGACAAATTGCAACTAATGAAAAACTGTTTTTT
12 NA TRBJ1-6 TRBV6-2/TRBV6-3 NA CASSYSRSPLHF TGTGCCAGCAGTTATTCCAGGTCACCCCTCCACTTT
11 NA TRBJ2-1 TRBV7-2 many CASSFLNEQFF TGTGCCAGCAGCTTTCTGAATGAGCAGTTCTTC
14 TRBD1 TRBJ2-7 TRBV24-1 many CATRTGGHSDEQYF TGTGCCACCCGGACAGGGGGCCATTCGGACGAGCAGTACTTC
16 NA TRBJ1-2 TRBV7-9 few CASSPAGAGRNYGYTF TGTGCCAGCAGCCCAGCTGGGGCAGGACGTAACTATGGCTACACCTTC